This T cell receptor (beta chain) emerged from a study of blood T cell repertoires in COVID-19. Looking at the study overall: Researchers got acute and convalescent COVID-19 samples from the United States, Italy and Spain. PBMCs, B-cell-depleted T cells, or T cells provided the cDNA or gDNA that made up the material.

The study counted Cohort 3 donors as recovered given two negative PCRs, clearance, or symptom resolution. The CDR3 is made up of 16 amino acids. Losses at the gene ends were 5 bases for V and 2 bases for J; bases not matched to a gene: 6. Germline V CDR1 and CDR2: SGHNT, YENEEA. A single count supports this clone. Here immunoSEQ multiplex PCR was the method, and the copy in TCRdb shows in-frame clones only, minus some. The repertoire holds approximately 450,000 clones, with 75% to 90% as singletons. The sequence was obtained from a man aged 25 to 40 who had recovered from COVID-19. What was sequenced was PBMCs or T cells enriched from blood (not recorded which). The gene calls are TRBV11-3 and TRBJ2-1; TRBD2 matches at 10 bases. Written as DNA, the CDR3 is TGTGCCAGCAGCCGAGGACTAGCGGTCACCTACAATGAGCAGTTCTTC. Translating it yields CASSRGLAVTYNEQFF.